The rows below give T cell receptor beta chains drawn from one sample of a study of CD8+ T cells in alopecia areata. Profiled with immunoSEQ multiplex PCR; TCRdb holds only in-frame clones, not every one. The sample holds around 190,000 clones, roughly 60% seen once. The sample in question was CD4+ T cells sorted from blood, obtained at week 24, from a patient treated with tofacitinib. The receptors here all came from a human donor with alopecia areata. The CDR3 runs from the conserved cysteine through the conserved F or W. The D gene is left open where the match is weak. Rows give clone size only sometimes, using once, few, many, or a class for an expanded clone.

D gene	clone size	V gene	J gene	CDR3 protein	CDR3 DNA
NA	NA	TRBV4-3	TRBJ2-7	CASSQDETGYEQYF	TGCGCCAGCAGCCAAGATGAGACAGGCTACGAGCAGTACTTC
NA	NA	TRBV19	TRBJ2-1	CASSRGVSMFF	TGTGCCAGTAGCCGTGGGGTCTCAATGTTCTTC
NA	NA	TRBV5-4	TRBJ1-6	CASSPGTSYNSPLHF	TGTGCCAGCAGCCCTGGGACCAGCTATAATTCACCCCTCCACTTT
NA	few	TRBV21-1	TRBJ2-6	CASSNNHYVGSGANVLTF	NA
TRBD1	NA	TRBV4-1	TRBJ2-1	CASSQDQGDSRHPNEQFF	TGCGCCAGCAGCCAAGATCAAGGGGACAGCCGCCACCCCAATGAGCAGTTCTTC
TRBD1	few	TRBV2	TRBJ2-7	CASRRDRSFYEQYF	TGTGCCAGCAGACGGGACAGATCCTTCTACGAGCAGTACTTC
NA	NA	TRBV5-6	TRBJ1-5	CASSAGIYSNQPQHF	TGTGCCAGCAGCGCAGGAATTTATAGCAATCAGCCCCAGCATTTT
NA	once	TRBV6-5	TRBJ2-7	CASSRQPTDTYEQYF	TGTGCCAGCAGTCGTCAACCGACAGACACCTACGAGCAGTACTTC
NA	NA	TRBV6-6	TRBJ2-7	CASSPFKGEQYF	TGTGCCAGCAGTCCCTTCAAGGGCGAGCAGTACTTC
TRBD2	NA	TRBV5-1	TRBJ2-7	CASSLVPGTSRSQYEQYF	TGCGCCAGCAGCTTGGTTCCTGGGACTAGCCGGAGCCAGTACGAGCAGTACTTC
NA	few	TRBV7-2	TRBJ1-2	CASSLRQTGYTF	TGTGCCAGCAGCTTAAGACAAACTGGCTACACCTTC
TRBD1	once	TRBV30	TRBJ1-5	CAWSVQGAGQPQHF	TGTGCCTGGAGTGTACAGGGGGCAGGACAGCCCCAGCATTTT
NA	NA	TRBV7-7	TRBJ2-5	CASSSTGRQETQYF	TGTGCCAGCAGCTCAACAGGGCGCCAAGAGACCCAGTACTTC
TRBD2	NA	TRBV7-2	TRBJ2-7	CASSLGLAGGQGEQYF	TGTGCCAGCAGCTTAGGACTAGCGGGGGGGCAGGGCGAGCAGTACTTC
NA	once	TRBV30	TRBJ1-4	CAWSVLGTGEKLFF	TGTGCCTGGAGTGTACTCGGCACGGGTGAAAAACTGTTTTTT
NA	few	TRBV7-3	TRBJ2-1	CASSLQVGEQFF	TGTGCCAGCAGCTTACAAGTAGGTGAGCAGTTCTTC
TRBD2	NA	TRBV29-1	TRBJ2-1	CSVQPRLAGGHEQFF	TGCAGCGTCCAACCCCGACTAGCGGGGGGCCATGAGCAGTTCTTC
NA	NA	TRBV7-4	TRBJ2-4	CASSMEDVTKGRNIQYF	TGTGCCAGCAGCATGGAGGACGTAACGAAGGGTAGAAACATTCAGTACTTC
NA	NA	TRBV4-3	TRBJ2-7	CASSQDRLAGEQYF	TGCGCCAGCAGCCAAGATAGGCTAGCTGGAGAGCAGTACTTC
NA	NA	TRBV29-1	TRBJ1-2	CSVAETGPLAASRTF	TGCAGCGTCGCGGAAACCGGGCCCCTTGCAGCGTCTCGCACCTTC
NA	NA	TRBV6-5	TRBJ1-2	CASRIGQNYGYTF	TGTGCCAGTCGAATTGGACAGAACTATGGCTACACCTTC
TRBD1	few	TRBV29-1	TRBJ2-7	CSALTGNTHEQYF	TGCAGCGCCCTGACAGGGAATACGCACGAGCAGTACTTC
TRBD2	NA	TRBV5-1	TRBJ2-3	CASSLVLAGPKDTQYF	TGCGCCAGCAGCTTGGTTCTAGCGGGGCCCAAGGATACGCAGTATTTT
TRBD1	NA	TRBV29-1	TRBJ2-7	CSARTGVGSLYEQYF	TGCAGCGCTAGGACAGGGGTAGGTTCGTTGTACGAGCAGTACTTC
NA	few	TRBV28	TRBJ1-1	CASRGGTVNTEAFF	TGTGCCAGCAGAGGCGGGACCGTGAACACTGAAGCTTTCTTT
TRBD1	few	TRBV4-3	TRBJ2-3	CASSQAAQGFDTQYF	TGCGCCAGCAGCCAAGCCGCACAGGGGTTCGATACGCAGTATTTT
NA	NA	TRBV11-2	TRBJ1-2	CASSLDPAQRVGYTF	TGTGCCAGCAGCTTAGATCCGGCCCAGCGAGTTGGCTACACCTTC
NA	NA	TRBV30	TRBJ1-6	CAWSTGTPYSPLHF	TGTGCCTGGAGTACCGGGACACCTTATTCACCCCTCCACTTT
TRBD1	few	TRBV29-1	TRBJ2-1	CSVHRGLGGSNEQFF	TGCAGCGTTCACAGGGGTTTAGGGGGTTCCAATGAGCAGTTCTTC
NA	NA	TRBV29-1	TRBJ1-1	CSVVDRPNTEAFF	TGCAGCGTTGTTGACAGGCCGAACACTGAAGCTTTCTTT
NA	NA	TRBV29-1	TRBJ1-1	CSVAHREMNTEAFF	TGCAGCGTTGCCCACAGGGAAATGAACACTGAAGCTTTCTTT
TRBD1	NA	TRBV5-1	TRBJ2-7	CASSFKGQGLNGEQYF	TGCGCCAGCAGCTTCAAGGGACAGGGGTTAAACGGCGAGCAGTACTTC
TRBD2	few	TRBV29-1	TRBJ2-1	CSVRGLAGGNEQFF	TGCAGCGTGAGGGGACTAGCGGGGGGGAATGAGCAGTTCTTC
NA	NA	TRBV27	TRBJ1-1	CASSVSHGEAFF	TGTGCCAGCAGTGTTTCCCATGGTGAAGCTTTCTTT
NA	NA	TRBV5-4	TRBJ1-6	CASSLPEAPLHF	TGTGCCAGCAGCTTGCCCGAAGCACCCCTCCACTTT
TRBD2	few	TRBV5-1	TRBJ2-3	CASSPTQRGGSDTQYF	TGCGCCAGCAGCCCCACACAGCGGGGGGGATCAGATACGCAGTATTTT
NA	NA	TRBV15	TRBJ1-2	CATSRDQQDSGYTF	TGTGCCACCAGCAGAGATCAACAGGACTCTGGCTACACCTTC
NA	few	TRBV11-2	TRBJ2-5	CASSLGGSETQYF	TGTGCCAGCAGTCTCGGGGGTTCGGAGACCCAGTACTTC
NA	NA	TRBV29-1	TRBJ1-2	CSVEEFWGNGYTF	TGCAGCGTTGAAGAGTTTTGGGGGAATGGCTACACCTTC
NA	NA	TRBV5-6	TRBJ2-7	CASSRPRLHEQYF	TGTGCCAGCAGCCGTCCTAGACTCCACGAGCAGTACTTC
TRBD1	NA	TRBV25-1	TRBJ2-7	CASSQGVFYEQYF	TGTGCCAGCAGCCAGGGGGTCTTCTACGAGCAGTACTTC
NA	once	TRBV4-3	TRBJ1-6	CASSQADHRTLHF	TGCGCCAGCAGCCAAGCGGACCATAGGACCCTCCACTTT
TRBD1	few	TRBV29-1	TRBJ1-1	CSVEIQGARTEAFF	TGCAGCGTTGAAATACAGGGGGCTAGAACTGAAGCTTTCTTT
NA	NA	TRBV4-3	TRBJ1-1	CASSQEVNTEAFF	TGCGCCAGCAGCCAAGAGGTGAACACTGAAGCTTTCTTT
TRBD1	NA	TRBV2	TRBJ1-2	CASRELQGLKSSYTF	TGTGCCAGCAGGGAACTACAGGGGTTAAAGTCATCCTACACCTTC
NA	NA	TRBV7-2	TRBJ2-5	CASSLHSETQYF	TGTGCCAGCAGCTTACACTCTGAGACCCAGTACTTC
NA	NA	TRBV6-6	TRBJ2-7	CASSYDRYYEQYF	TGTGCCAGCAGTTATGACAGGTACTACGAGCAGTACTTC
NA	few	TRBV2	TRBJ2-1	CASRGVGDPQFF	TGTGCCAGCAGGGGGGTAGGAGATCCCCAGTTCTTC
NA	NA	TRBV29-1	TRBJ2-5	CSVARGTEQETQYF	TGCAGCGTGGCCCGTGGGACGGAGCAAGAGACCCAGTACTTC
NA	NA	TRBV29-1	TRBJ2-5	CSVEGEETQYF	TGCAGCGTTGAGGGGGAAGAGACCCAGTACTTC
TRBD1	once	TRBV29-1	TRBJ2-7	CSAATGANEQYF	TGCAGCGCGGCAACAGGGGCCAACGAGCAGTACTTC
TRBD1	NA	TRBV5-1	TRBJ2-2	CASSLQGQGNTGELFF	TGCGCCAGCAGCTTACAAGGACAGGGGAACACCGGGGAGCTGTTTTTT
NA	NA	TRBV25-1	TRBJ2-3	CASSEGRWGTTDTQYF	TGTGCCAGCAGTGAAGGGCGGTGGGGGACAACAGATACGCAGTATTTT
NA	NA	TRBV18	TRBJ2-2	CASSQRQTGELFF	TGTGCCAGCTCACAAAGACAGACCGGGGAGCTGTTTTTT
TRBD1	NA	TRBV25-1	TRBJ1-6	CASSDTGGSPLHF	TGTGCCAGCAGTGATACAGGGGGATCACCCCTCCACTTT
TRBD1	NA	TRBV25-1	TRBJ1-2	CASSVTGQGVGGYTF	TGTGCCAGCAGTGTAACGGGACAGGGAGTGGGGGGCTACACCTTC
NA	NA	TRBV4-3	TRBJ2-1	CASSQFMGLLSYNEQFF	TGCGCCAGCAGCCAATTTATGGGGCTACTCTCCTACAATGAGCAGTTCTTC
NA	few	TRBV30	TRBJ2-6	CAWSVLVSSGANVLTF	TGTGCCTGGAGTGTACTCGTGTCTTCTGGGGCCAACGTCCTGACTTTC